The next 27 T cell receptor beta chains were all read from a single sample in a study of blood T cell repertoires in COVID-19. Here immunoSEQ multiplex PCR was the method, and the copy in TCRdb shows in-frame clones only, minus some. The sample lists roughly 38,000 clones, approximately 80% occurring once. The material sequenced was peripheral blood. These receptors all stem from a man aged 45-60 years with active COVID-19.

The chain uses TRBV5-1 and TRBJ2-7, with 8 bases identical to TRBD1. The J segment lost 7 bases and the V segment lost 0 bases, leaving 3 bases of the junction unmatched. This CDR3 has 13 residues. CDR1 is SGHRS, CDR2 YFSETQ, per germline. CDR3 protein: CASSLGQGREQYF. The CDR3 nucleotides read TGCGCCAGCAGCTTGGGACAGGGGCGAGAGCAGTACTTC. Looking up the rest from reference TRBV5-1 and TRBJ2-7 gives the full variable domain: KAGVTQTPRYLIKTRGQQVTLSCSPISGHRSVSWYQQTPGQGLQFLFEYFSETQRNKGNFPGRFSGRQFSNSRSEMNVSTLELGDSALYLCASSLGQGREQYFGPGTRLTVT.

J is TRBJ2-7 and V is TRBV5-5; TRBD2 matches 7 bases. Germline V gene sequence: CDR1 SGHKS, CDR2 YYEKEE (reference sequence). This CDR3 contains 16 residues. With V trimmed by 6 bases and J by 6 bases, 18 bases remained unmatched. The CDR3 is CASTPRWQGGLGEQYF. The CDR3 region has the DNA TGTGCCAGCACCCCAAGGTGGCAGGGAGGGTTAGGCGAGCAGTACTTC.

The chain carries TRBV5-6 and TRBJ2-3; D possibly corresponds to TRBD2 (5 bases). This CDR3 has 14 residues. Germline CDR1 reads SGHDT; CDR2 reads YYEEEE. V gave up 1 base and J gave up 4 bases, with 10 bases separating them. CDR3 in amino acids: CASSLPYGADTQYF. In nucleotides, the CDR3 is TGTGCCAGCAGCTTGCCTTACGGGGCAGATACGCAGTATTTT.

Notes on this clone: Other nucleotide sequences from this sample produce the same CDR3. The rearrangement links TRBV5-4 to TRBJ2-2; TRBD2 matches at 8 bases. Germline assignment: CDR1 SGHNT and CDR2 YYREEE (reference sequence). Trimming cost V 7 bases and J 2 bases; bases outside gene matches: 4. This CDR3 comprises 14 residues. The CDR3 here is CASGRGGNTGELFF. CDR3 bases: TGTGCCAGCGGTCGGGGGGGCAACACCGGGGAGCTGTTTTTT.

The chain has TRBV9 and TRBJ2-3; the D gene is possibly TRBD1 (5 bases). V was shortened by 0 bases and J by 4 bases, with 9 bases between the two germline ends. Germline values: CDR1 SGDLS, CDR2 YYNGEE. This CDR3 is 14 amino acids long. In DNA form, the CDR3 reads TGTGCCAGCAGCGTAGCCAGGGCCCCAGATACGCAGTATTTT. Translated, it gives CASSVARAPDTQYF.

CDR3 DNA sequence: TGTGCCAGCAGCTCAGGGCCTTCGAACACCGGGGAGCTGTTTTTT. The encoded protein is CASSSGPSNTGELFF. The chain carries TRBV7-2 and TRBJ2-2, with a tentative D call TRBD1 (5 bases). This CDR3 spans 15 amino acids. Between the trimmed V and J ends, which lost 4 bases and 0 bases, there was a span of 9 bases. The germline V gene has CDR1 SGHTA and CDR2 FQGNSA.

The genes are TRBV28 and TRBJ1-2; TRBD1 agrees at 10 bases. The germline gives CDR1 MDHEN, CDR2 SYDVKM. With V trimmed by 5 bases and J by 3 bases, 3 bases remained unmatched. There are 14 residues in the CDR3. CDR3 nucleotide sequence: TGTGCCAGCAGTGGAGGGACAGGGGACTATGGCTACACCTTC. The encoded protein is CASSGGTGDYGYTF.

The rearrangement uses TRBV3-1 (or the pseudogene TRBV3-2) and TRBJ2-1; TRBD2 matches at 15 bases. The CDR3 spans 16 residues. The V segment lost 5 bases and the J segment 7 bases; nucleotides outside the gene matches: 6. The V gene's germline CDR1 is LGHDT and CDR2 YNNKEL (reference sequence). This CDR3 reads CASSTWTSGGENEQFF. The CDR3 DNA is TGTGCCAGCAGCACATGGACTAGCGGGGGGGAGAATGAGCAGTTCTTC.

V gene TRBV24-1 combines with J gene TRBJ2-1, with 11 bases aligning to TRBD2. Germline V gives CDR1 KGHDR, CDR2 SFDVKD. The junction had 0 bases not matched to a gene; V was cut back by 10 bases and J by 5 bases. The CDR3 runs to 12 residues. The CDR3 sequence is CATSGGDNEQFF. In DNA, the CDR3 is TGTGCCACTAGCGGGGGGGACAATGAGCAGTTCTTC.

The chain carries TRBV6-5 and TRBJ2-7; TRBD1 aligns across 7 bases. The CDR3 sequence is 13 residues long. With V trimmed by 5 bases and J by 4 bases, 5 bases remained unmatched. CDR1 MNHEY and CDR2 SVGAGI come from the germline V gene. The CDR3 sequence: CASSLYRGYEQYF. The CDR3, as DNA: TGTGCCAGCAGTCTGTACAGGGGATACGAGCAGTACTTC.

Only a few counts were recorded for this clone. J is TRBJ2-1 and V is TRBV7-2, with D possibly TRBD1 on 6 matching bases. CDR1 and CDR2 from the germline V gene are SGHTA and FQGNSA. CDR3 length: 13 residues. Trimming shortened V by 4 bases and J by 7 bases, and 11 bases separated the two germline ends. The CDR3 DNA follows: TGTGCCAGCAGCTCACAGGGATGGAATGAGCAGTTCTTC. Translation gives CASSSQGWNEQFF. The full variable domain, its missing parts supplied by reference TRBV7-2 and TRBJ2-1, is GAGVSQSPSNKVTEKGKDVELRCDPISGHTALYWYRQSLGQGLEFLIYFQGNSAPDKSGLPSDRFSAERTGGSVSTLTIQRTQQEDSAVYLCASSSQGWNEQFFGPGTRLTVL.

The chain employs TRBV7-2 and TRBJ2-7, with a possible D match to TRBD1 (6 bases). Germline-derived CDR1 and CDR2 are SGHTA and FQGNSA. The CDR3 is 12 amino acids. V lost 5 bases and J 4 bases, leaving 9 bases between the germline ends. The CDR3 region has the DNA TGTGCCAGCAGCCGGACAGTTTACGAGCAGTACTTC. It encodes CASSRTVYEQYF.

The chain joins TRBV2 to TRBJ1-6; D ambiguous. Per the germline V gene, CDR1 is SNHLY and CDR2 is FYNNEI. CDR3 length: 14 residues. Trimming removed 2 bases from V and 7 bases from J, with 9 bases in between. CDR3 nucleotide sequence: TGTGCCAGCAGTGAACCCCCGGGGAATTCACCCCTCCACTTT. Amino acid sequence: CASSEPPGNSPLHF.

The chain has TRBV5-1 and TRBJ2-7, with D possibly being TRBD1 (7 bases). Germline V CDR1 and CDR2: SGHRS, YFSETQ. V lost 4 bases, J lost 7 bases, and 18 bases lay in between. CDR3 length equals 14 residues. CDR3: CASSQITGAGEQYF. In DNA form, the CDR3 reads TGCGCCAGCAGCCAAATAACAGGGGCGGGAGAGCAGTACTTC.

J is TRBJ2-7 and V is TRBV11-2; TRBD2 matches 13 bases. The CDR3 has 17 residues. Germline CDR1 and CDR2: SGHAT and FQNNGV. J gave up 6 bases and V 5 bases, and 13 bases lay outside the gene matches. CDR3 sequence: CASSLTATSGGAGEQYF. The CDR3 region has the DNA TGTGCCAGCAGCCTCACGGCCACTAGCGGGGGGGCCGGCGAGCAGTACTTC.

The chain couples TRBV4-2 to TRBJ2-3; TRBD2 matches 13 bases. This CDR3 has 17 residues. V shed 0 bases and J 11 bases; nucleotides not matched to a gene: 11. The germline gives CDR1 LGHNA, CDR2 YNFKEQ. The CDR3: CASSQEGTSGTGFGQYF. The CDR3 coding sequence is TGTGCCAGCAGCCAAGAAGGGACTAGCGGGACAGGGTTCGGGCAGTATTTT.

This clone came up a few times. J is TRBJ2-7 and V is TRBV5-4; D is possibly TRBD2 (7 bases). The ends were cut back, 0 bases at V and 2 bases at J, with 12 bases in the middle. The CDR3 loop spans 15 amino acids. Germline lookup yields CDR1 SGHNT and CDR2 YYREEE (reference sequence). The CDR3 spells CASSLAPGGPYEQYF. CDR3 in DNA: TGTGCCAGCAGCTTGGCCCCGGGGGGCCCCTACGAGCAGTACTTC.

The DNA for the CDR3 is TGCGCCAGCAGCTTGGCACAGGGGAACACCGGGGAGCTGTTTTTT. Its translation is CASSLAQGNTGELFF. V usage is TRBV5-1 and J usage is TRBJ2-2; perhaps TRBD1 as D (6 bases). Germline V gene sequence: CDR1 SGHRS, CDR2 YFSETQ. V lost 0 bases to trimming and J lost 1 base, with 7 bases between them. The CDR3 consists of 15 residues.

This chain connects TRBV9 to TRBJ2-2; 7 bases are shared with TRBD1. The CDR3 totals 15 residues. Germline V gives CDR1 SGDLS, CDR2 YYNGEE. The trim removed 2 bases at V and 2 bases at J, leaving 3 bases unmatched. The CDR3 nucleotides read TGTGCCAGCAGCGTCGGGACAGTCAACACCGGGGAGCTGTTTTTT. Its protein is CASSVGTVNTGELFF.

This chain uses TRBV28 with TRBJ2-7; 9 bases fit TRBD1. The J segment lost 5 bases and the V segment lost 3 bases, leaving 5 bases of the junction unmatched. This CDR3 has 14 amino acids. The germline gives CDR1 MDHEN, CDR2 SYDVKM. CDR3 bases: TGTGCCAGCAGTTTGGTAGGACAGGGGCACGAGCAGTACTTC. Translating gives CASSLVGQGHEQYF. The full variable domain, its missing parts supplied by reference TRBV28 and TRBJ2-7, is DVKVTQSSRYLVKRTGEKVFLECVQDMDHENMFWYRQDPGLGLRLIYFSYDVKMKEKGDIPEGYSVSREKKERFSLILESASTNQTSMYLCASSLVGQGHEQYFGPGTRLTVT.

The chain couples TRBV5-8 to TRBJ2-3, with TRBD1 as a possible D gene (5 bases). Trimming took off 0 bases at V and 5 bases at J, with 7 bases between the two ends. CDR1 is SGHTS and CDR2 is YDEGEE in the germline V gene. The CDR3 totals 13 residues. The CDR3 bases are TGTGCCAGCAGCTTGGGAGGACAAGATACGCAGTATTTT. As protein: CASSLGGQDTQYF.

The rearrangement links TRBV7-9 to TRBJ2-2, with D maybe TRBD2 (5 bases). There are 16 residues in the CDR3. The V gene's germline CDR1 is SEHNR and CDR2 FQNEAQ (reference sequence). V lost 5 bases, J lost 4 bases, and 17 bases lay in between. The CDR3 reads CASSQRSAGLTGELFF. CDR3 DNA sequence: TGTGCCAGCAGCCAAAGGTCGGCAGGACTCACCGGGGAGCTGTTTTTT. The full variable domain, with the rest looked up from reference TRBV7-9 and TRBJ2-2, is DTGVSQNPRHKITKRGQNVTFRCDPISEHNRLYWYRQTLGQGPEFLTYFQNEAQLEKSRLLSDRFSAERPKGSFSTLEIQRTEQGDSAMYLCASSQRSAGLTGELFFGEGSRLTVL.

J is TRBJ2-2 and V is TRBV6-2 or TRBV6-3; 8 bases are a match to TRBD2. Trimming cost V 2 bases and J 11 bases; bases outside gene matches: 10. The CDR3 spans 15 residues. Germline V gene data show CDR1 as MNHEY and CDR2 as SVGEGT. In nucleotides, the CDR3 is TGTGCCAGCAGTTACCAAATTCCGGGACTAGGAGAGCTGTTTTTT. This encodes CASSYQIPGLGELFF.

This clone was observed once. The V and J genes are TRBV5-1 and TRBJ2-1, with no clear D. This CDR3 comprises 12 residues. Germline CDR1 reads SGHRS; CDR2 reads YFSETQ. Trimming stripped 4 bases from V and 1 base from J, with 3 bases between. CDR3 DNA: TGCGCCAGCAGCCGGTCCTACAATGAGCAGTTCTTC. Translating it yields CASSRSYNEQFF.

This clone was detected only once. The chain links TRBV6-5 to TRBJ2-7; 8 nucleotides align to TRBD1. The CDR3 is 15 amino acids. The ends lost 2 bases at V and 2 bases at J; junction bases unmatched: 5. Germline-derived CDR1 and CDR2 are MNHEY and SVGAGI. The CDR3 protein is CASSYEYRGAYEQYF. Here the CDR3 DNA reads TGTGCCAGCAGTTACGAGTACAGGGGGGCCTACGAGCAGTACTTC.

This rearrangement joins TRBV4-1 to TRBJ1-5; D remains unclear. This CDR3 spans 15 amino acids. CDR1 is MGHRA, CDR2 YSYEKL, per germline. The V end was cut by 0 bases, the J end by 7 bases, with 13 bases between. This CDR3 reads CASSQDGPPGQPQHF. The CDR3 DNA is TGCGCCAGCAGCCAAGATGGGCCTCCCGGACAGCCCCAGCATTTT.

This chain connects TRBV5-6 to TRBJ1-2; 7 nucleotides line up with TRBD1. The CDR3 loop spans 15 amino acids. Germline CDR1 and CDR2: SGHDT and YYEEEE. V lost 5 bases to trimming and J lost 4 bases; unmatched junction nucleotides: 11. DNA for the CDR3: TGTGCCAGCAGACCAACAGGGGCCGGTAGCTATGGCTACACCTTC. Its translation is CASRPTGAGSYGYTF. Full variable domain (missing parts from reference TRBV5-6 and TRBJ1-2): DAGVTQSPTHLIKTRGQQVTLRCSPKSGHDTVSWYQQALGQGPQFIFQYYEEEERQRGNFPDRFSGHQFPNYSSELNVNALLLGDSALYLCASRPTGAGSYGYTFGSGTRLTVV.